Below, one TCR beta chain is given with its context. The sample originates from a study of blood T cell repertoires in COVID-19. Whole-study context: COVID-19 samples from acute and convalescent phases originated in the United States, Italy and Spain. PBMCs, B-cell-depleted T cells, or T cells were the source of the cDNA or gDNA that made up the material.

Under the authors' procedure: How many nucleated cells were present was estimated from reference gene primer amplification. Repertoires were generated with immunoSEQ multiplex PCR, while TCRdb's copy carries only in-frame clones and drops some. V, J and clone size are taken as reported in that table, and D and trimming were inferred from the DNA itself. This repertoire shows about 71,000 clones, 90% found once; its top ten account for over 4%. V was clipped by 3 bases and J by 3 bases; unmatched bases: 6. The V gene's germline CDR1 is SGHVS and CDR2 FNYEAQ. This CDR3 contains 15 residues. This chain links TRBV7-6 with TRBJ2-7; 9 nucleotides line up with TRBD2. The source is a woman between 18 and 30 years old with acute or convalescent COVID-19. Specimen: peripheral blood. The CDR3 loop is CASSLQTSGSYEQYF. Written as DNA, the CDR3 is TGTGCCAGCAGCTTGCAGACTAGCGGCAGCTACGAGCAGTACTTC.